This T cell receptor (beta chain) emerged from a study of cytomegalovirus exposure and HLA in healthy donors. Use of 60 Vbeta and 13 Jbeta primers characterized the PCR. Sequencing used immunoSEQ multiplex PCR; TCRdb keeps in-frame clones, though not all of them. Of 150,000 to 250,000 clones in the sample, around 80% were seen once. This CDR3 comprises 14 residues. The germline V gene has CDR1 MNHNY and CDR2 SVGAGI (reference sequence). V lost 2 bases, J lost 4 bases, and 12 bases lay in between. The chain has TRBV6-6 and TRBJ2-7; D not resolved. The sequence derives from a woman aged 25 to 39 in good health and CMV-seropositive. Specimen: PBMCs. The CDR3 loop reads CASSYLPRKYEQYF. The CDR3, as DNA: TGTGCCAGCAGTTACCTTCCCAGGAAATACGAGCAGTACTTC.